The 10 T cell receptor beta chains given below trace back to one sample, sequenced in a study of T-cell reconstitution after alpha-beta-depleted transplantation in children (TCRdb year 2016). Library method: PCR. Sequencing was performed on an Illumina HiSeq 2500. TCR libraries were prepared with molecular barcoding, using unique molecular identifiers to normalize TCRbeta repertoire quantification. In-frame beta chains were kept once TCRdb had trimmed the public reads at Q25 with fastp and called clones with MiXCR. One record per CDR3 amino acid sequence lists the most common genes and DNA. Recorded for this sample are around 800,000 distinct CDR3 sequences; around 17% of them occurred a single time. The leading ten clones occupy under 6% of the sample. Taken with the paper, the label for treatment or condition translates to: allogeneic hematopoietic cell transplantation with graft depleted of TCRalphabeta T cells and CD19 B cells.

The source was PBMCs, mostly from graft donor cells, collected 360 days after TCRalphabeta/CD19-depleted stem cell transplant. These receptors were taken from a male patient aged 10 to 17 who had a stem cell transplant for acute lymphoblastic leukemia, so the T cells may come from the graft donor.

V and J are TRBV6-1 and TRBJ2-4, with 8 positions matching TRBD1. The CDR3 extends over 14 amino acids. Germline values: CDR1 MNHNS, CDR2 SASEGT. V shed 6 bases, J shed 8 bases, and the junction held 9 bases outside the gene matches. CDR3 bases: TGTGCCAGCAGCCTCGGACAGGGAGGAGACATTCAGTACTTC. Amino acid sequence: CASSLGQGGDIQYF.

The chain joins TRBV5-1 to TRBJ1-2; TRBD1 matches at 10 bases. The junction had 10 bases not matched to a gene; V was cut back by 3 bases and J by 8 bases. Germline CDR1 SGHRS, CDR2 YFSETQ. The CDR3 is 15 residues long. CDR3 in DNA: TGCGCCAGCAGCTACCCTGACAGGGGGCGAGGCGGCTACACCTTC. It yields the protein CASSYPDRGRGGYTF.

The chain combines TRBV9 with TRBJ2-7, with unresolved D. V was shortened by 0 bases and J by 2 bases, with 9 bases between the two germline ends. The CDR3 runs to 14 residues. CDR1 SGDLS and CDR2 YYNGEE come from the germline V gene. DNA of the CDR3: TGTGCCAGCAGCGTAGACCTATCAGCCTACGAGCAGTACTTC. Protein sequence: CASSVDLSAYEQYF.

The chain links TRBV10-3 to TRBJ2-2; 12 bases match TRBD1. The CDR3 totals 16 residues. CDR1 is ENHRY and CDR2 is SYGVKD in the germline V gene. V lost 6 bases and J lost 5; bases outside the gene matches: 7. The CDR3 region has the DNA TGTGCCATCAGGAGGGGACAGGGGGCGTATACCGGGGAGCTGTTTTTT. Its protein product is CAIRRGQGAYTGELFF.

V and J are TRBV12-3 or TRBV12-4 and TRBJ1-1; D gene uncertain. The CDR3 spans 13 residues. V was pared by 8 bases and J by 6 bases, with 16 bases between. CDR3 sequence reads: CASADAQRPEAFF. CDR3 DNA sequence: TGTGCCAGCGCCGACGCACAACGGCCTGAAGCTTTCTTT.

The CDR3 DNA sequence: TGTGCCAGCAGCTCCCGAGACTCGTTTATCTACGAGCAGTACTTC. It codes for CASSSRDSFIYEQYF. The rearrangement uses TRBV11-2 and TRBJ2-7; D remains ambiguous. CDR1 is SGHAT, CDR2 FQNNGV, per germline. The CDR3 loop spans 15 amino acids. The V end lost 4 bases, the J end lost 3 bases, and 16 bases lay between the germline ends.

The chain joins TRBV5-4 to TRBJ2-3; the D gene is possibly TRBD1 (6 bases). V was cut by 2 bases and J by 2 bases, with 12 bases left in between. Germline CDR1 SGHNT, CDR2 YYREEE (reference sequence). The CDR3 runs to 15 residues. CDR3 region: CASSLFTGYTDTQYF. The DNA for the CDR3 is TGTGCCAGCAGCTTATTTACAGGGTACACAGATACGCAGTATTTT.

A few counts support this clonotype. The gene calls are TRBV5-6 and TRBJ2-3; D gene ambiguous. Trimming took 6 bases from V and 0 from J, leaving 14 bases between them. Germline values: CDR1 SGHDT, CDR2 YYEEEE. This CDR3 is built from 15 residues. The DNA of the CDR3 is TGTGCCAGCATCGCGTGGGTGGAGAGCACAGATACGCAGTATTTT. Amino acids: CASIAWVESTDTQYF.

This clonotype appeared a few times. This chain uses TRBV6-4 with TRBJ2-5; 7 positions agree with TRBD2. The V and J ends lost 0 bases and 0 bases, in that order; junction bases with no gene match: 4. The CDR3 is 16 residues long. Per germline, CDR1 MRHNA and CDR2 SNTAGT. In nucleotides, the CDR3 is TGTGCCAGCAGTGACTCGCGGCGGGAGTACCAAGAGACCCAGTACTTC. The encoded protein is CASSDSRREYQETQYF.

This chain uses TRBV9 with TRBJ2-3; 9 positions agree with TRBD2. There are 17 residues in the CDR3. J was trimmed by 2 bases and V by 0 bases; bases with no gene match: 7. Germline CDR1 SGDLS, CDR2 YYNGEE. DNA of the CDR3: TGTGCCAGCAGCGTAGCTGGCGGGAGGGCCTACACAGATACGCAGTATTTT. Translation: CASSVAGGRAYTDTQYF.